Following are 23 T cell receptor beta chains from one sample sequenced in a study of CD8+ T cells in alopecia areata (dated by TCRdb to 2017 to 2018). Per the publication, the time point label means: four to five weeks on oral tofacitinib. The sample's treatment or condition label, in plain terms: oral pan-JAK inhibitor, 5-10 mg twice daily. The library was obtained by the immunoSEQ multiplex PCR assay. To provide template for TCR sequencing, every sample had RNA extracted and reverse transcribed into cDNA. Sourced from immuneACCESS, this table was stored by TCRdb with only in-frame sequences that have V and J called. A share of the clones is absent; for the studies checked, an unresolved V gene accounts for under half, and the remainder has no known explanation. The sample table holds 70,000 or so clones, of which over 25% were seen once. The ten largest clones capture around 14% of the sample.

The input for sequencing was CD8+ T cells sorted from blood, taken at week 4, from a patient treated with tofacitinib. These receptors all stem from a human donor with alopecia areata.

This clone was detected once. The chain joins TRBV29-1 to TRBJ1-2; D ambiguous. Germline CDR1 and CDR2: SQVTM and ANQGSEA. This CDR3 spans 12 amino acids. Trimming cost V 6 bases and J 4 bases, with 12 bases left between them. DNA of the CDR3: TGCAGCGTACGGACGGACGTCTATGGCTACACCTTC. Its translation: CSVRTDVYGYTF.

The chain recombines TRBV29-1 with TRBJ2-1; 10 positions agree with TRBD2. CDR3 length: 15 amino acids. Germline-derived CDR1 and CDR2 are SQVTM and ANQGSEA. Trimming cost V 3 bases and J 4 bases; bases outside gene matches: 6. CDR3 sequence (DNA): TGCAGCGTTGAGGGTCTAGCGGGAGAGTACAATGAGCAGTTCTTC. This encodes CSVEGLAGEYNEQFF.

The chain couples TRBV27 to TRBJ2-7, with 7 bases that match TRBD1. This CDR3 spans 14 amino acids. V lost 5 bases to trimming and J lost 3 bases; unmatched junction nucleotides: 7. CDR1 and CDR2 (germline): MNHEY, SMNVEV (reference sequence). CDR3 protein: CASSPGTAFYEQYF. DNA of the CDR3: TGTGCCAGCAGTCCTGGGACAGCCTTCTACGAGCAGTACTTC.

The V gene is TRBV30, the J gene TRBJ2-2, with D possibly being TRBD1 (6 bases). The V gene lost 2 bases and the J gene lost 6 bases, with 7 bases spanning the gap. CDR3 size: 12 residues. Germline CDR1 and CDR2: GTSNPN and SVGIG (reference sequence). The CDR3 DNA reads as TGTGCCTGGAGTTCAGGGGCCGGGGAGCTGTTTTTT. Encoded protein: CAWSSGAGELFF. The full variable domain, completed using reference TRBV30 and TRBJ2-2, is SQTIHQWPATLVQPVGSPLSLECTVEGTSNPNLYWYRQAAGRGLQLLFYSVGIGQISSEVPQNLSASRPQDRQFILSSKKLLLSDSGFYLCAWSSGAGELFFGEGSRLTVL.

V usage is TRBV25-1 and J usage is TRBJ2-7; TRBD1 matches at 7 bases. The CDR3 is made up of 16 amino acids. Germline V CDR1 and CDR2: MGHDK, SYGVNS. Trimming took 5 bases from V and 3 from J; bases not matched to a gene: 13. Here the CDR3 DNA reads TGTGCCAGCAGTACCCTACAGACAGGGCATCTCTACGAGCAGTACTTC. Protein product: CASSTLQTGHLYEQYF.

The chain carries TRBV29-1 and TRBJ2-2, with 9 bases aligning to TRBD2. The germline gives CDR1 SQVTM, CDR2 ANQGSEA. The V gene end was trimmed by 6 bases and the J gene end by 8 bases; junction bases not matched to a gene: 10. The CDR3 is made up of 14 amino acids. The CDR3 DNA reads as TGCAGCGTCGCCGCCGGTACTAGCGGGGGGGAGCTGTTTTTT. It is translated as CSVAAGTSGGELFF.

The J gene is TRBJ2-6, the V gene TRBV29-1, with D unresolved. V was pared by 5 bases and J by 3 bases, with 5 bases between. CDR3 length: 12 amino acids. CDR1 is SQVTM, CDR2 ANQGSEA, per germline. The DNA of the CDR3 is TGCAGCGTTCAGCATGGGGCCAACGTCCTGACTTTC. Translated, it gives CSVQHGANVLTF.

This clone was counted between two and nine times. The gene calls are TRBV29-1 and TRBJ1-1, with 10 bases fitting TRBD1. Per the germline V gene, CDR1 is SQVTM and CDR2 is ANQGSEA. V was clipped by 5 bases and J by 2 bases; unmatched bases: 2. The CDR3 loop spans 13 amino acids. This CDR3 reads CSVTTGGNTEAFF. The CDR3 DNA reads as TGCAGCGTTACGACAGGGGGCAACACTGAAGCTTTCTTT.

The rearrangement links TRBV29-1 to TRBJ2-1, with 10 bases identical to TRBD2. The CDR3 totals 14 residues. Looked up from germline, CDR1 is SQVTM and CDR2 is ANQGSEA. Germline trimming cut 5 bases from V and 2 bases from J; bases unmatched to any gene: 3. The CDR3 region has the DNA TGCAGCGTTCAAAGCGGGAGGGCCTACAATGAGCAGTTCTTC. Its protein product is CSVQSGRAYNEQFF.

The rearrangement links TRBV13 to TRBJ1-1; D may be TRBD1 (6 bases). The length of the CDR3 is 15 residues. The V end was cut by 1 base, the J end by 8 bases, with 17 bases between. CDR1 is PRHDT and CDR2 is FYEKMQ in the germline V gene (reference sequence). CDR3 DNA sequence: TGTGCCAGCAGCTTAGAAGGGGGACCGAAGGAAGAAGCTTTCTTT. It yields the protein CASSLEGGPKEEAFF.

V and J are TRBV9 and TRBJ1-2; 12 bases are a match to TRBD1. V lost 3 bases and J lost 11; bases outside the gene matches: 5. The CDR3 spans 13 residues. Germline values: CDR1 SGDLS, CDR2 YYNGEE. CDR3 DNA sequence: TGTGCCAGCAGCGACCGGGACAGGGGGCGATACACCTTC. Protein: CASSDRDRGRYTF.

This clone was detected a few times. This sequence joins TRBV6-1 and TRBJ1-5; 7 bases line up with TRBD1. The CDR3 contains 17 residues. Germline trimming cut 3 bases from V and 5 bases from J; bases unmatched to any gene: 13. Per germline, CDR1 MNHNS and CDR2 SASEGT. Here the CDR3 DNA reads TGTGCCAGCAGTGATTGGGGGACGACAGGGAGGGATCAGCCCCAGCATTTT. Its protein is CASSDWGTTGRDQPQHF.

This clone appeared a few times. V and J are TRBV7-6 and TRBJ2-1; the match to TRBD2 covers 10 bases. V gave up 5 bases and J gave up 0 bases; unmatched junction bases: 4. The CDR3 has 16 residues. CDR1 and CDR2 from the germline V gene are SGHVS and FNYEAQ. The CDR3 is CASSHSSGSSYNEQFF. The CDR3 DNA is TGTGCCAGCAGCCACTCTAGCGGGAGCTCCTACAATGAGCAGTTCTTC.

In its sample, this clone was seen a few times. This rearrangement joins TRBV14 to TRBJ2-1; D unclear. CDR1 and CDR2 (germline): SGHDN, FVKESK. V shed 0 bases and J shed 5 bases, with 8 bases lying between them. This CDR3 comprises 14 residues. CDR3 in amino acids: CASSQDVENNEQFF. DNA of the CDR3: TGTGCCAGCAGCCAAGACGTGGAAAACAATGAGCAGTTCTTC.

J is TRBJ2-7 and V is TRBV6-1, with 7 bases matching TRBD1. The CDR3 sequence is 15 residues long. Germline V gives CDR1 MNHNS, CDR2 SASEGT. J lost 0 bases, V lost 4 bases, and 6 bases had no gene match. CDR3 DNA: TGTGCCAGCAGTGTCCTGACAGGGAGCTCCTACGAGCAGTACTTC. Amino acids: CASSVLTGSSYEQYF.

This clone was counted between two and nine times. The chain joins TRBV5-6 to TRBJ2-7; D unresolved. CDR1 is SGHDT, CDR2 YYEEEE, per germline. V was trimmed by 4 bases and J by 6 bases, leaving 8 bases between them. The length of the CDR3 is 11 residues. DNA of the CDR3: TGTGCCAGCAGCCAAGGGCTCGAGCAGTACTTC. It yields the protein CASSQGLEQYF.

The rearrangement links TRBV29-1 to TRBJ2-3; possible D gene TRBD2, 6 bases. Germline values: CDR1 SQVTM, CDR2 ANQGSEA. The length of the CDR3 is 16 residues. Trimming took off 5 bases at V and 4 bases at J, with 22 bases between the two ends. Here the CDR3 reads CSVQSELAIFSDTQYF. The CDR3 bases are TGCAGCGTTCAGTCTGAGCTAGCGATTTTTTCAGATACGCAGTATTTT.

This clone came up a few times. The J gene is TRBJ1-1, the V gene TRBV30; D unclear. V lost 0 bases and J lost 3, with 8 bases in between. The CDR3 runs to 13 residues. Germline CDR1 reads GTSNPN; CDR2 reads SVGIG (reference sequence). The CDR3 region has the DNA TGTGCCTGGAGTGTAGTACGTGACACTGAAGCTTTCTTT. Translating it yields CAWSVVRDTEAFF.

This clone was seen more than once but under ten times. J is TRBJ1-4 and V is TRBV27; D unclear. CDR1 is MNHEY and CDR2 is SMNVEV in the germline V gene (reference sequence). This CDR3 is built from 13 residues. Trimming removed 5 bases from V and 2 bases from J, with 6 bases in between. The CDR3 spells CASSGRTNEKLFF. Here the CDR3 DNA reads TGTGCCAGCAGTGGACGGACTAATGAAAAACTGTTTTTT.

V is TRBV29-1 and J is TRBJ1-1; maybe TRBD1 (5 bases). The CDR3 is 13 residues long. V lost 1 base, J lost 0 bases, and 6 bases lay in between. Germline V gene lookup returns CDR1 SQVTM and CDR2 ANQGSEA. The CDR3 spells CSVEAGMNTEAFF. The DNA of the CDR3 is TGCAGCGTTGAAGCAGGGATGAACACTGAAGCTTTCTTT. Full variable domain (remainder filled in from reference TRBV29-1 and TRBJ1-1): SAVISQKPSRDICQRGTSLTIQCQVDSQVTMMFWYRQQPGQSLTLIATANQGSEATYESGFVIDKFPISRPNLTFSTLTVSNMSPEDSSIYLCSVEAGMNTEAFFGQGTRLTVV.

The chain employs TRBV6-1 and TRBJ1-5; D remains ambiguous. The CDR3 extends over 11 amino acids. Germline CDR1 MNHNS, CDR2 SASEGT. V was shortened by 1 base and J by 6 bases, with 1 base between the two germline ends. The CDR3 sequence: CASSEVQPQHF. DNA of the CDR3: TGTGCCAGCAGTGAAGTTCAGCCCCAGCATTTT.

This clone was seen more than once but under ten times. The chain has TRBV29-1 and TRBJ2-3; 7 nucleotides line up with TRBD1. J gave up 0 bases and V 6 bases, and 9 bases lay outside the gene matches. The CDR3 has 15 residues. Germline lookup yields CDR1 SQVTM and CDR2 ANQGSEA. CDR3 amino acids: CSVGSPGQSTDTQYF. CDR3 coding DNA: TGCAGCGTGGGGAGCCCGGGACAGAGCACAGATACGCAGTATTTT.

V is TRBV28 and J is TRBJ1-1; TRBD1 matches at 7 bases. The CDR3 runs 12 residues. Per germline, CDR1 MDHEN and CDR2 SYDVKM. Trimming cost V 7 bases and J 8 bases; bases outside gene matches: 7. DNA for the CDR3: TGTGCCAGCACTATGAACAGGGGCGAAGCTTTCTTT. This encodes CASTMNRGEAFF. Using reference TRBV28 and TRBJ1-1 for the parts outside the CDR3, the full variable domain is DVKVTQSSRYLVKRTGEKVFLECVQDMDHENMFWYRQDPGLGLRLIYFSYDVKMKEKGDIPEGYSVSREKKERFSLILESASTNQTSMYLCASTMNRGEAFFGQGTRLTVV.